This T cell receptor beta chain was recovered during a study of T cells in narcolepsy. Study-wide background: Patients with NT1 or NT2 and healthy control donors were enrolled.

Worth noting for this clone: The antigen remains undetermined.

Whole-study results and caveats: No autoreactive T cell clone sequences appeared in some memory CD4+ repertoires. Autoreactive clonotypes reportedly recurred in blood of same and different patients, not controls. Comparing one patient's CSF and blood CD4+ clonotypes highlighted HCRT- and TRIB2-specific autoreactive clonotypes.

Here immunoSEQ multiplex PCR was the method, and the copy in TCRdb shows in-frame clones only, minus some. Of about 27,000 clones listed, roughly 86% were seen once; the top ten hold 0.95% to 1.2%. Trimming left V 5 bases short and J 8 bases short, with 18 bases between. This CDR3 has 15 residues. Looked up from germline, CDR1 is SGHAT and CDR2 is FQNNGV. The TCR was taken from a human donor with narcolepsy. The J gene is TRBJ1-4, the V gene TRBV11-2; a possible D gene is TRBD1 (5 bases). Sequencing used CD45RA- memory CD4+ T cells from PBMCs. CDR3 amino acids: CASSIKGLTGEKLFF. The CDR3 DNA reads TGTGCCAGCAGCATCAAGGGACTTACCGGCGAAAAACTGTTTTTT.